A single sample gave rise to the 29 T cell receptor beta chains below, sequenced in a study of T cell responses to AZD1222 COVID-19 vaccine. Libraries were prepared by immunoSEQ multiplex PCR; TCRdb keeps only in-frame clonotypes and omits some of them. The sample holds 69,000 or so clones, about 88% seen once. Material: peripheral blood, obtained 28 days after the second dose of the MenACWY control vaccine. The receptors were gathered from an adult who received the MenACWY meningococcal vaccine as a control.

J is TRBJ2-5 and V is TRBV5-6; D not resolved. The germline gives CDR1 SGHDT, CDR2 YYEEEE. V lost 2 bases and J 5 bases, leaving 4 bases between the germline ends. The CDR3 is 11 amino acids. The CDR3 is CASSFLETQYF. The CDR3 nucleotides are TGTGCCAGCAGCTTCTTGGAGACCCAGTACTTC.

CDR3 sequence: CASSRGETQYF. CDR3 bases: TGTGCCAGCAGCCGGGGGGAGACCCAGTACTTC. This chain joins TRBV6-5 and TRBJ2-5, with D possibly TRBD2 on 6 matching bases. The V gene's germline CDR1 is MNHEY and CDR2 SVGAGI. V was trimmed by 6 bases and J by 5 bases, leaving 7 bases between them. This CDR3 contains 11 residues.

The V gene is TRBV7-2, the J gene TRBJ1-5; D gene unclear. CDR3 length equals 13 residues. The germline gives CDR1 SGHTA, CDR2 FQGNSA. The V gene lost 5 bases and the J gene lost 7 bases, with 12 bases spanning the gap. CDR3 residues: CASSATEGQPQHF. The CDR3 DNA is TGTGCCAGCAGCGCAACTGAGGGCCAGCCCCAGCATTTT.

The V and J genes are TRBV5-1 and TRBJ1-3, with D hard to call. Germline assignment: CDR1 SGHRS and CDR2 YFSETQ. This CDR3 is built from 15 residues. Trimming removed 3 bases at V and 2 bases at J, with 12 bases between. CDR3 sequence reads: CASSSRDSAGNTIYF. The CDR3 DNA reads TGCGCCAGCAGCTCGCGAGATTCGGCTGGAAACACCATATATTTT.

CDR3 region: CASRSRGLSSYNEQFF. The CDR3 DNA is TGTGCCAGCAGGTCCAGGGGGCTTAGCTCCTACAATGAGCAGTTCTTC. The rearrangement joins TRBV27 to TRBJ2-1; 8 bases are a match to TRBD1. The germline CDR1 and CDR2 sequences are MNHEY and SMNVEV (reference sequence). CDR3 length: 16 amino acids. Unmatched junction bases numbered 7, after V lost 6 bases and J lost 0 bases.

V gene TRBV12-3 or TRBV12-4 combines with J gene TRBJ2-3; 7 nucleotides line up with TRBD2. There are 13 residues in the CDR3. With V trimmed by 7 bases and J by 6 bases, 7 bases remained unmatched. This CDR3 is CASIREASDTQYF. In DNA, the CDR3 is TGTGCCAGCATCCGGGAGGCCTCGGATACGCAGTATTTT.

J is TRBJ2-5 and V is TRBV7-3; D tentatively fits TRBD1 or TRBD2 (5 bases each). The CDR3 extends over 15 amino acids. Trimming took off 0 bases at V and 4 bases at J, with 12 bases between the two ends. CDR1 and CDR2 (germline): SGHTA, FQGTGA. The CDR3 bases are TGTGCCAGCAGCTTAACAGGGCAGAGGGGAGAGACCCAGTACTTC. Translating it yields CASSLTGQRGETQYF.

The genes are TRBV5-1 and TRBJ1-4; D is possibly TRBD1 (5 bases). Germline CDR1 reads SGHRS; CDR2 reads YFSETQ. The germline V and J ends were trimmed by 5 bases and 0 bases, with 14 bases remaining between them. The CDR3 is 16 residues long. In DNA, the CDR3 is TGCGCCAGCAGTCTCCAGGGTGATGCAACTAATGAAAAACTGTTTTTT. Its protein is CASSLQGDATNEKLFF.

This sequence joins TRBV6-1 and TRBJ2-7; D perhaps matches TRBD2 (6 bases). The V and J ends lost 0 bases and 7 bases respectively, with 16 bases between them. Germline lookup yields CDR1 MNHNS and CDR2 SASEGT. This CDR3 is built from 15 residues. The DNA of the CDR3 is TGTGCCAGCAGTGAAGCCGCGGGGTCGTCGGTTGAGCAGTACTTC. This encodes CASSEAAGSSVEQYF.

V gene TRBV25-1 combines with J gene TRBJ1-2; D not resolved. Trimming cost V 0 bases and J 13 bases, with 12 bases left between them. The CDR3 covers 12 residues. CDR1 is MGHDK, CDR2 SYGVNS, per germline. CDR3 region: CASSEYGETPTF. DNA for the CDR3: TGTGCCAGCAGTGAATACGGGGAGACTCCCACCTTC.

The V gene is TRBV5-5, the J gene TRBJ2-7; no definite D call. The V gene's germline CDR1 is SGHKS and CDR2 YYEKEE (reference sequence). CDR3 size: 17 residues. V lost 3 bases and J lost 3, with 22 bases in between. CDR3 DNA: TGTGCCAGCAGCTCCCTGCTGACCACGGGTTCCGGCTACGAGCAGTACTTC. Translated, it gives CASSSLLTTGSGYEQYF.

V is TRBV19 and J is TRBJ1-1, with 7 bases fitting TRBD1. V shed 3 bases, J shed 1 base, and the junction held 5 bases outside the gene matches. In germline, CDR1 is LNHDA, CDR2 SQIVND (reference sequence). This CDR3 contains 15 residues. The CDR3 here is CASSIEGASNTEAFF. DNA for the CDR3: TGTGCCAGTAGTATTGAGGGGGCTTCGAACACTGAAGCTTTCTTT.

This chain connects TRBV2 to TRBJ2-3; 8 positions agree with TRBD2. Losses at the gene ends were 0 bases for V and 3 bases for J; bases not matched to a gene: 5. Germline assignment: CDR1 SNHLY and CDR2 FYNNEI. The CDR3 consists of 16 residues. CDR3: CASSEALGGGTDTQYF. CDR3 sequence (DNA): TGTGCCAGCAGTGAAGCCCTCGGGGGGGGGACAGATACGCAGTATTTT.

The CDR3 DNA follows: TGCGCCAGCAGCACGGGACTCCATTCCTCTCATGGCTACACCTTC. Translation gives CASSTGLHSSHGYTF. The chain recombines TRBV4-1 with TRBJ1-2; weak D call: TRBD1 (5 bases). V shed 5 bases and J shed 6 bases, with 19 bases lying between them. Germline V gene sequence: CDR1 MGHRA, CDR2 YSYEKL. CDR3 length equals 15 residues.

The CDR3 here is CASSLGRYLSTDTQYF. The CDR3 DNA is TGTGCCAGCAGCTTAGGCAGATACCTAAGCACAGATACGCAGTATTTT. The V and J genes are TRBV7-2 and TRBJ2-3; no definite D call. Germline lookup yields CDR1 SGHTA and CDR2 FQGNSA. V was clipped by 1 base and J by 0 bases, with 11 bases between them. CDR3 length: 16 amino acids.

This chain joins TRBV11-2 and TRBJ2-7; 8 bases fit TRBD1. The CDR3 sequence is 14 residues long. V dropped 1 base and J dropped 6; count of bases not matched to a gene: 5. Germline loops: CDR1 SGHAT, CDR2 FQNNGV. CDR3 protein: CASSLGGRGLEQYF. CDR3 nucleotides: TGTGCCAGCAGCTTAGGGGGCAGGGGGCTCGAGCAGTACTTC.

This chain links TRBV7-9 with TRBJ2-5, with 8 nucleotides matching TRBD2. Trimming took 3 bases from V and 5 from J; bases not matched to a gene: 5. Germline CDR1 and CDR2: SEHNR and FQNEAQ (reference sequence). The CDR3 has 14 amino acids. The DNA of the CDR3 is TGTGCCAGCAGCTTCCGGGGGGGCTCGGAGACCCAGTACTTC. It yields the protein CASSFRGGSETQYF.

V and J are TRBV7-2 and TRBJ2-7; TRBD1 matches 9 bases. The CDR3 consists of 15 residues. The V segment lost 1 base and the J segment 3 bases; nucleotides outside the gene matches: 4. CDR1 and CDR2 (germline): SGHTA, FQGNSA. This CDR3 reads CASSLGGTGYYEQYF. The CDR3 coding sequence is TGTGCCAGCAGCTTAGGTGGGACAGGGTACTACGAGCAGTACTTC.

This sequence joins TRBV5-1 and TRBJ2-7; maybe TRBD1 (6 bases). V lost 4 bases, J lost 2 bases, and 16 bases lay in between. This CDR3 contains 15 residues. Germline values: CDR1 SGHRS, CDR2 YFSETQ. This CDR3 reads CASSVSIDRPYEQYF. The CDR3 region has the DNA TGCGCCAGCAGCGTATCGATAGACAGGCCCTACGAGCAGTACTTC. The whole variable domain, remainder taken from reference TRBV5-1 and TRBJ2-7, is KAGVTQTPRYLIKTRGQQVTLSCSPISGHRSVSWYQQTPGQGLQFLFEYFSETQRNKGNFPGRFSGRQFSNSRSEMNVSTLELGDSALYLCASSVSIDRPYEQYFGPGTRLTVT.

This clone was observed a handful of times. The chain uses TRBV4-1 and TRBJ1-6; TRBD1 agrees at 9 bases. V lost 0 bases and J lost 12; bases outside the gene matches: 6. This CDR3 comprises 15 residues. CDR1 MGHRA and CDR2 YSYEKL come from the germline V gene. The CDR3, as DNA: TGCGCCAGCAGCCAAGAGGGACAGGGAGGCAGACCCCTCCACTTT. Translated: CASSQEGQGGRPLHF.

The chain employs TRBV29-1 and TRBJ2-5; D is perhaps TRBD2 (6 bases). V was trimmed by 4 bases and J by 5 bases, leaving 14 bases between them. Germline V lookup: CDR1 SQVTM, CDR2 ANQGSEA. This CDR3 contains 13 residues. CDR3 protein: CSVGPRGWETQYF. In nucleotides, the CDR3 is TGCAGCGTTGGCCCCCGGGGGTGGGAGACCCAGTACTTC. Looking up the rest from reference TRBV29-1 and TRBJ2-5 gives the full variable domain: SAVISQKPSRDICQRGTSLTIQCQVDSQVTMMFWYRQQPGQSLTLIATANQGSEATYESGFVIDKFPISRPNLTFSTLTVSNMSPEDSSIYLCSVGPRGWETQYFGPGTRLLVL.

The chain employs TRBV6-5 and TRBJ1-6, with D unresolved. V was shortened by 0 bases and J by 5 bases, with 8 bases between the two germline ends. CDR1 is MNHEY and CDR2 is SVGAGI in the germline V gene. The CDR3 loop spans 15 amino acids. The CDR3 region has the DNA TGTGCCAGCAGTTACTCGATACCCAATAATTCACCCCTCCACTTT. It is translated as CASSYSIPNNSPLHF.

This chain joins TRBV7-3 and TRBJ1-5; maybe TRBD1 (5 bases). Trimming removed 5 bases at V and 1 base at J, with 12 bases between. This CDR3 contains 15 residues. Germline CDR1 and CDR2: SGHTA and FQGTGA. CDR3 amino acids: CASSNDSMSNQPQHF. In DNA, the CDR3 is TGTGCCAGCAGCAACGACAGTATGAGCAATCAGCCCCAGCATTTT.

DNA of the CDR3: TGCAGCGTTGACATTGGTGGGGCCGGGGAGCTGTTTTTT. This gives the protein CSVDIGGAGELFF. The chain links TRBV29-1 to TRBJ2-2; D not resolved. The ends were cut back, 3 bases at V and 6 bases at J, with 11 bases in the middle. This CDR3 has 13 amino acids. Germline V CDR1 and CDR2: SQVTM, ANQGSEA.

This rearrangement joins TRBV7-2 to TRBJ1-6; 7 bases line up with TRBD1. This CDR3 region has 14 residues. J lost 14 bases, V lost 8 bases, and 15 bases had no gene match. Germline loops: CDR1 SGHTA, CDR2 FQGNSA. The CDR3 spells CASGQGGLYRALHF. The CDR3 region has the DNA TGTGCCAGCGGTCAGGGGGGCTTGTACCGGGCCCTCCACTTT.

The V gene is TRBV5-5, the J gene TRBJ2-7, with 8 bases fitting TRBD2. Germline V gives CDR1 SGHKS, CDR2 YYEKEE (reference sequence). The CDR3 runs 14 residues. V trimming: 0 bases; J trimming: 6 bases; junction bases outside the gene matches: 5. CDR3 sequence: CASSLVERGFEQYF. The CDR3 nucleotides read TGTGCCAGCAGCTTGGTGGAGCGGGGGTTCGAGCAGTACTTC.

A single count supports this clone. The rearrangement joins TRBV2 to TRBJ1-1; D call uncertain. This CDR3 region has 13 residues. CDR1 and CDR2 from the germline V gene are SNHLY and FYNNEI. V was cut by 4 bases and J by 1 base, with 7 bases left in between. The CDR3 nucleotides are TGTGCCAGCAGTGTCGAAGAGAACACTGAAGCTTTCTTT. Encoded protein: CASSVEENTEAFF.

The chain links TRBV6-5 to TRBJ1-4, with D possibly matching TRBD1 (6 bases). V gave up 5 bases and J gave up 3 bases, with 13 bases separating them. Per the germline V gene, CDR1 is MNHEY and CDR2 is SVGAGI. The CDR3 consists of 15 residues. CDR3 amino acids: CASSKLGTPNEKLFF. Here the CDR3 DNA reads TGTGCCAGCAGTAAGCTCGGGACACCTAATGAAAAACTGTTTTTT.

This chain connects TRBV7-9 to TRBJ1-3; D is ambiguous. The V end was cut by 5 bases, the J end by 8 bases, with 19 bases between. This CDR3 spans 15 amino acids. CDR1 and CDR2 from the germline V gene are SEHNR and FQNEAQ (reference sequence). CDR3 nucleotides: TGTGCCAGCAGCCCCCGGACCCGTATCGGGGACACCATATATTTT. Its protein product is CASSPRTRIGDTIYF.